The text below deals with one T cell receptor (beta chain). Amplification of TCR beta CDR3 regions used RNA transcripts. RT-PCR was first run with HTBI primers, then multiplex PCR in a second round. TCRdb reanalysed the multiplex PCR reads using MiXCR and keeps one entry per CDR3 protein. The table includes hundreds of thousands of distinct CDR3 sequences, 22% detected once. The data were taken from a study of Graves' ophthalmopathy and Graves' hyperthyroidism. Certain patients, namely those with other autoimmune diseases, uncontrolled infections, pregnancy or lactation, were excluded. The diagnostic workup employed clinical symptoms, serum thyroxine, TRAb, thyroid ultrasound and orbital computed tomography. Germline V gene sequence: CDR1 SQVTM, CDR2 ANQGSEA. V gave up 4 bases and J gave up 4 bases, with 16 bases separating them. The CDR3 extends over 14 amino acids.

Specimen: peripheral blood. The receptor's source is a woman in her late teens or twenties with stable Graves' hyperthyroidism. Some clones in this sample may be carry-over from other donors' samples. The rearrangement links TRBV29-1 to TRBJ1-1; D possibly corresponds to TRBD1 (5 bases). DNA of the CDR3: TGCAGCGTTGTAAAGGGGCCGGGTGGCACTGAAGCTTTCTTT. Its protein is CSVVKGPGGTEAFF.